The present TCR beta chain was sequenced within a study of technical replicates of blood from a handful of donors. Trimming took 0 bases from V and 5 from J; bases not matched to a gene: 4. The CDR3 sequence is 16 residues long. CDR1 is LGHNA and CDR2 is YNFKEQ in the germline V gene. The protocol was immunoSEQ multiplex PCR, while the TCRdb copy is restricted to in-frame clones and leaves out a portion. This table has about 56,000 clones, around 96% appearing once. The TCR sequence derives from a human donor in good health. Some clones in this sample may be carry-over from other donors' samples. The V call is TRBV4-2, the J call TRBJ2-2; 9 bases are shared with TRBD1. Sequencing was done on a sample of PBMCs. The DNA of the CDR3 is TGTGCCAGCAGCCAAGAAGGGGACAGGGTGACCGGGGAGCTGTTTTTT. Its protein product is CASSQEGDRVTGELFF.